One and the same sample provided the 26 T cell receptor beta chains below, sequenced in a study of blood T cell repertoires in COVID-19. This table comes from immunoSEQ multiplex PCR, and its TCRdb copy is limited to in-frame clones, with some not included. This sample yields over 120,000 clones, of which roughly 85% are seen a single time; around 2.9% belongs to the top ten. Material: PBMCs or T cells enriched from blood (not recorded which). The source is a woman between 50 and 59 years old who had recovered from COVID-19.

The chain joins TRBV7-9 to TRBJ2-6, with 11 bases aligning to TRBD1. With 3 bases clipped from V and 0 bases from J, the junction kept 4 bases outside the gene matches. Germline-derived CDR1 and CDR2 are SEHNR and FQNEAQ (reference sequence). This CDR3 has 18 amino acids. The CDR3 DNA reads TGTGCCAGCAGCTTCCGGGACAGGGGGATCTCTGGGGCCAACGTCCTGACTTTC. Translation: CASSFRDRGISGANVLTF.

The V gene is TRBV5-4, the J gene TRBJ2-3; 13 bases line up with TRBD2. The CDR3 runs 17 residues. The junction had 11 bases not matched to a gene; V was cut back by 2 bases and J by 8 bases. CDR1 is SGHNT and CDR2 is YYREEE in the germline V gene (reference sequence). CDR3 sequence (DNA): TGTGCCAGCAGCTTTTTAACTAGCGGGAGGGCCGGAGGTACGCAGTATTTT. Protein sequence: CASSFLTSGRAGGTQYF.

The chain joins TRBV19 to TRBJ1-1; TRBD1 matches 8 bases. The CDR3 is 14 amino acids. Germline V CDR1 and CDR2: LNHDA, SQIVND (reference sequence). V was pared by 5 bases and J by 5 bases, with 7 bases of the junction left unmatched. The CDR3 loop reads CASSWNRGNTEAFF. CDR3 DNA: TGTGCCAGTAGTTGGAACAGGGGGAATACTGAAGCTTTCTTT. The complete variable domain, with remaining parts taken from reference TRBV19 and TRBJ1-1, reads DGGITQSPKYLFRKEGQNVTLSCEQNLNHDAMYWYRQDPGQGLRLIYYSQIVNDFQKGDIAEGYSVSREKKESFPLTVTSAQKNPTAFYLCASSWNRGNTEAFFGQGTRLTVV.

The CDR3 DNA sequence: TGTGCCAGCAGCGCCGTCGTCTCGGTGAACACTGAAGCTTTCTTT. It specifies CASSAVVSVNTEAFF. The chain is built from TRBV9 and TRBJ1-1; D is uncertain. Germline V CDR1 and CDR2: SGDLS, YYNGEE. The CDR3 contains 15 residues. Trimming took 3 bases from V and 0 from J, leaving 12 bases between them. The full variable domain, with the rest looked up from reference TRBV9 and TRBJ1-1, is DSGVTQTPKHLITATGQRVTLRCSPRSGDLSVYWYQQSLDQGLQFLIQYYNGEERAKGNILERFSAQQFPDLHSELNLSSLELGDSALYFCASSAVVSVNTEAFFGQGTRLTVV.

This chain connects TRBV12-3 or TRBV12-4 to TRBJ1-2; D is perhaps TRBD1 (6 bases). Trimming removed 6 bases from V and 4 bases from J, with 9 bases in between. The length of the CDR3 is 12 residues. The CDR3 DNA reads as TGTGCCAGCAGCCAGGACAGCTATGGCTACACCTTC. It yields the protein CASSQDSYGYTF.

The chain combines TRBV7-3 with TRBJ2-1, with 13 bases aligning to TRBD2. V lost 4 bases, J lost 7 bases, and 4 bases stayed unmatched. CDR1 is SGHTA, CDR2 FQGTGA, per germline. The CDR3 consists of 15 residues. This CDR3 is CASSSGLAGLNEQFF. The CDR3 DNA is TGTGCCAGCAGCTCGGGACTAGCGGGATTAAATGAGCAGTTCTTC.

The CDR3 coding sequence is TGTGCCAGCAGCCTATCGGCGGACAGCCTCCTCAGTGAGCAGTTCTTC. As protein: CASSLSADSLLSEQFF. The chain joins TRBV16 to TRBJ2-1; a possible D gene is TRBD1 (6 bases). Germline CDR1 reads KGHSY; CDR2 reads FQNENV. V lost 4 bases, J lost 9 bases, and 22 bases lay in between. The CDR3 has 16 residues.

The chain combines TRBV10-3 with TRBJ2-5, with a tentative D call TRBD1 (5 bases). The ends were cut back, 6 bases at V and 4 bases at J, with 12 bases in the middle. The CDR3 is 13 residues long. The germline gives CDR1 ENHRY, CDR2 SYGVKD. The CDR3 loop reads CAIRLRQGETQYF. DNA of the CDR3: TGTGCCATCAGACTAAGGCAGGGAGAGACCCAGTACTTC.

This clone was seen only a few times. J is TRBJ2-7 and V is TRBV19; 8 nucleotides align to TRBD1. This CDR3 spans 15 amino acids. V trimming: 5 bases; J trimming: 4 bases; junction bases outside the gene matches: 10. From germline, CDR1 is LNHDA and CDR2 SQIVND (reference sequence). CDR3 coding DNA: TGTGCCAGTAGTCCCCGCAGGCAGGGGGCTTACGAGCAGTACTTC. It encodes CASSPRRQGAYEQYF.

The genes are TRBV18 and TRBJ2-7; TRBD2 matches 10 bases. The junction had 11 bases not matched to a gene; V was cut back by 2 bases and J by 4 bases. Per germline, CDR1 KGHSH and CDR2 LQKENI. The CDR3 loop spans 17 amino acids. CDR3 amino acids: CASSPKAGGPGRYEQYF. In DNA form, the CDR3 reads TGTGCCAGCTCACCAAAAGCGGGAGGGCCTGGCCGATACGAGCAGTACTTC.

The genes are TRBV28 and TRBJ1-5; 10 positions match TRBD1. The V segment lost 6 bases and the J segment 3 bases; nucleotides outside the gene matches: 5. The germline gives CDR1 MDHEN, CDR2 SYDVKM. The CDR3 totals 15 residues. The CDR3 spells CASSPGTGVNQPQHF. The CDR3 DNA follows: TGTGCCAGCAGCCCCGGGACAGGGGTCAATCAGCCCCAGCATTTT.

V is TRBV27 and J is TRBJ1-2; 8 nucleotides align to TRBD1. CDR3 size: 14 residues. CDR1 and CDR2 from the germline V gene are MNHEY and SMNVEV (reference sequence). The junction had 6 bases not matched to a gene; V was cut back by 3 bases and J by 6 bases. The CDR3 DNA reads TGTGCCAGCAGTTTCTCAGGGGGCGGGAATGGCTACACCTTC. This sequence encodes CASSFSGGGNGYTF.

This chain joins TRBV19 and TRBJ1-1, with 8 bases identical to TRBD1. This CDR3 has 12 amino acids. J gave up 10 bases and V 5 bases, and 6 bases lay outside the gene matches. Germline values: CDR1 LNHDA, CDR2 SQIVND (reference sequence). In DNA form, the CDR3 reads TGTGCCAGTAGTTTGGACAGGGAGGTAGCTTTCTTT. This sequence encodes CASSLDREVAFF. The variable domain in full, with the rest retrieved from reference TRBV19 and TRBJ1-1, is DGGITQSPKYLFRKEGQNVTLSCEQNLNHDAMYWYRQDPGQGLRLIYYSQIVNDFQKGDIAEGYSVSREKKESFPLTVTSAQKNPTAFYLCASSLDREVAFFGQGTRLTVV.

CDR3 sequence (DNA): TGTGCCAGCAGGGTACTAGCGGGAGGGAGAGGTACGCAGTATTTT. Translated: CASRVLAGGRGTQYF. V gene TRBV2 combines with J gene TRBJ2-3; 13 bases are a match to TRBD2. V dropped 6 bases and J dropped 8; count of bases not matched to a gene: 8. The CDR3 loop spans 15 amino acids. Germline V gene lookup returns CDR1 SNHLY and CDR2 FYNNEI.

The chain couples TRBV28 to TRBJ2-5; D is possibly TRBD2 (6 bases). Germline V CDR1 and CDR2: MDHEN, SYDVKM. The CDR3 has 14 amino acids. Trimming left V 5 bases short and J 4 bases short, with 14 bases between. CDR3 protein: CASSRRGGGETQYF. Written as DNA, the CDR3 is TGTGCCAGCAGTCGGCGGGGAGGAGGAGAGACCCAGTACTTC. The complete variable domain, with remaining parts taken from reference TRBV28 and TRBJ2-5, reads DVKVTQSSRYLVKRTGEKVFLECVQDMDHENMFWYRQDPGLGLRLIYFSYDVKMKEKGDIPEGYSVSREKKERFSLILESASTNQTSMYLCASSRRGGGETQYFGPGTRLLVL.

The rearrangement links TRBV19 to TRBJ2-7; 9 bases agree with TRBD2. Losses at the gene ends were 1 base for V and 1 base for J; bases not matched to a gene: 8. Germline values: CDR1 LNHDA, CDR2 SQIVND (reference sequence). CDR3 length equals 17 residues. The CDR3 sequence: CASSIGRLAGGSYEQYF. The CDR3, as DNA: TGTGCCAGTAGTATAGGTCGGCTCGCGGGAGGGTCCTACGAGCAGTACTTC. Looking up the rest from reference TRBV19 and TRBJ2-7 gives the full variable domain: DGGITQSPKYLFRKEGQNVTLSCEQNLNHDAMYWYRQDPGQGLRLIYYSQIVNDFQKGDIAEGYSVSREKKESFPLTVTSAQKNPTAFYLCASSIGRLAGGSYEQYFGPGTRLTVT.

The V gene is TRBV30, the J gene TRBJ1-1, with D unresolved. V lost 4 bases to trimming and J lost 5 bases, with 14 bases between them. This CDR3 region has 13 residues. Germline V lookup: CDR1 GTSNPN, CDR2 SVGIG (reference sequence). CDR3 protein: CAWKRKGGTEAFF. CDR3 in DNA: TGTGCCTGGAAACGGAAGGGAGGGACTGAAGCTTTCTTT.

The rearrangement uses TRBV5-8 and TRBJ2-1, with a tentative D call TRBD1 (6 bases). CDR1 is SGHTS and CDR2 is YDEGEE in the germline V gene. This CDR3 comprises 13 residues. With 3 bases removed from V and 4 bases from J, the gap between germline ends came to 8 bases. In DNA, the CDR3 is TGTGCCAGCAGCTCAGACAGGTACAATGAGCAGTTCTTC. This translates into CASSSDRYNEQFF.

The chain links TRBV6-1 to TRBJ1-6, with D maybe TRBD1 (6 bases). Trimming left V 2 bases short and J 11 bases short, with 16 bases between. This CDR3 contains 15 residues. Germline V gives CDR1 MNHNS, CDR2 SASEGT. The CDR3 protein is CASSETGMRKPPLHF. DNA of the CDR3: TGTGCCAGCAGTGAAACAGGGATGCGGAAGCCACCCCTCCACTTT.

The V and J genes are TRBV5-4 and TRBJ1-2; D may be TRBD1 (5 bases). Trimming cost V 2 bases and J 5 bases, with 16 bases left between them. There are 15 residues in the CDR3. The germline V gene encodes CDR1 SGHNT and CDR2 YYREEE (reference sequence). The CDR3 nucleotides are TGTGCCAGCAGCTTCCCAGGGCGGGACGGGTATGGCTACACCTTC. It specifies CASSFPGRDGYGYTF.

This clone showed up just a few times. V usage is TRBV9 and J usage is TRBJ1-1; 9 positions agree with TRBD1. V lost 4 bases to trimming and J lost 7 bases; unmatched junction nucleotides: 5. CDR1 is SGDLS and CDR2 is YYNGEE in the germline V gene. This CDR3 region has 13 residues. This CDR3 is CASSRTGDIEAFF. DNA of the CDR3: TGTGCCAGCAGCCGGACAGGGGACATTGAAGCTTTCTTT.

V gene TRBV28 combines with J gene TRBJ2-4; 8 positions match TRBD2. Per germline, CDR1 MDHEN and CDR2 SYDVKM. V shed 6 bases and J 0 bases; nucleotides not matched to a gene: 10. The CDR3 loop spans 17 amino acids. This CDR3 reads CASSWPRGGEAKNIQYF. DNA for the CDR3: TGTGCCAGCAGCTGGCCCCGGGGGGGAGAAGCCAAAAACATTCAGTACTTC.

The genes are TRBV30 and TRBJ2-5; D possibly corresponds to TRBD2 (5 bases). The CDR3 spans 15 residues. In germline, CDR1 is GTSNPN, CDR2 SVGIG (reference sequence). V lost 1 base to trimming and J lost 4 bases, with 16 bases between them. The CDR3: CAWSDSTRAGETQYF. Here the CDR3 DNA reads TGTGCCTGGAGTGACTCGACGCGGGCGGGAGAGACCCAGTACTTC.

As DNA, the CDR3 is TGTGCCAGCAGTTTATTAACAGGGATCAATCAGCCCCAGCATTTT. Its protein product is CASSLLTGINQPQHF. The chain recombines TRBV28 with TRBJ1-5; D is possibly TRBD1 (6 bases). Trimming pared 1 base from V and 3 bases from J, leaving 10 bases between. This CDR3 comprises 15 residues. From germline, CDR1 is MDHEN and CDR2 SYDVKM.

The chain combines TRBV28 with TRBJ2-7, with D possibly being TRBD1 (6 bases). The germline CDR1 and CDR2 sequences are MDHEN and SYDVKM. This CDR3 has 15 amino acids. Trimming shortened V by 5 bases and J by 6 bases, and 20 bases separated the two germline ends. The chain's CDR3 is CASSPPRDKMSEQYF. The CDR3 nucleotides are TGTGCCAGCAGTCCCCCCCGGGACAAGATGAGCGAGCAGTACTTC.

This chain joins TRBV19 and TRBJ1-1; D possibly corresponds to TRBD1 (5 bases). The CDR3 is 15 amino acids. The germline V gene has CDR1 LNHDA and CDR2 SQIVND (reference sequence). V lost 5 bases to trimming and J lost 2 bases, with 15 bases between them. The CDR3 sequence: CASSGRRTSNTEAFF. In nucleotides, the CDR3 is TGTGCCAGTAGTGGGCGAAGGACATCAAACACTGAAGCTTTCTTT.